Shown below are 23 T cell receptor beta chains from a single sample sequenced in a study of blood T cell repertoires in COVID-19. Sequencing used immunoSEQ multiplex PCR; TCRdb keeps in-frame clones, though not all of them. The repertoire holds 100,000 to 150,000 clones, 74% seen once, with roughly 5% in the top ten. Sequencing used peripheral blood. These receptors came from a man aged 55 to 69 with acute or convalescent COVID-19.

This clone occurred once. This sequence joins TRBV5-6 and TRBJ2-5; 8 positions match TRBD1. CDR1 is SGHDT and CDR2 is YYEEEE in the germline V gene. Trimming removed 2 bases from V and 5 bases from J; junction bases left unmatched: 2. The CDR3 is made up of 13 amino acids. The CDR3 nucleotides read TGTGCCAGCAGCTTCAGGGGGCGGGAGACCCAGTACTTC. Its translation: CASSFRGRETQYF.

The CDR3 spells CASSLAGGNTGELFF. Written as DNA, the CDR3 is TGTGCCAGCAGTTTAGCGGGGGGGAACACCGGGGAGCTGTTTTTT. V and J are TRBV27 and TRBJ2-2; TRBD2 matches 8 bases. The CDR3 consists of 15 residues. Germline values: CDR1 MNHEY, CDR2 SMNVEV (reference sequence). J gave up 1 base and V 2 bases, and 0 bases lay outside the gene matches.

J is TRBJ2-2 and V is TRBV7-7; 8 nucleotides match TRBD1. The germline V gene encodes CDR1 SSHAT and CDR2 FNYEAQ (reference sequence). This CDR3 contains 15 residues. Germline trimming cut 6 bases from V and 5 bases from J; bases unmatched to any gene: 8. The chain's CDR3 is CASRHTGGKTGELFF. The CDR3 DNA reads as TGTGCCAGCAGGCACACAGGGGGAAAGACCGGGGAGCTGTTTTTT.

In its sample, this clone was seen a few times. The rearrangement joins TRBV30 to TRBJ1-2; 8 nucleotides align to TRBD1. Germline trimming cut 2 bases from V and 7 bases from J; bases unmatched to any gene: 9. The CDR3 is made up of 14 amino acids. The germline V gene has CDR1 GTSNPN and CDR2 SVGIG (reference sequence). The CDR3 DNA is TGTGCCTGGAGTAGACAGGGGTTGTCTTCTGGCTACACCTTC. Protein product: CAWSRQGLSSGYTF.

V is TRBV6-4 and J is TRBJ1-1; the D is unclear. CDR1 and CDR2 (germline): MRHNA, SNTAGT. V was trimmed by 6 bases and J by 1 base, leaving 6 bases between them. The CDR3 totals 12 residues. The CDR3 loop reads CASSRQNTEAFF. The CDR3 nucleotides read TGTGCCAGCAGCCGACAGAACACTGAAGCTTTCTTT.

The V call is TRBV6-1, the J call TRBJ2-7; 10 nucleotides line up with TRBD2. Germline V gene lookup returns CDR1 MNHNS and CDR2 SASEGT. Trimming cost V 1 base and J 3 bases; bases outside gene matches: 0. CDR3 size: 14 residues. The CDR3 DNA sequence: TGTGCCAGCAGTGAAGGGACTAGCGGCTACGAGCAGTACTTC. This translates into CASSEGTSGYEQYF.

The V call is TRBV24-1, the J call TRBJ2-5; possible D gene TRBD2, 5 bases. Looked up from germline, CDR1 is KGHDR and CDR2 is SFDVKD. The CDR3 extends over 15 amino acids. V was clipped by 4 bases and J by 5 bases, with 16 bases between them. CDR3 amino acids: CATSDPRTRVETQYF. DNA for the CDR3: TGTGCCACCAGTGACCCCAGGACTCGGGTCGAGACCCAGTACTTC.

As for this clone: At the DNA level, this CDR3 is encoded by other sequences in the same sample as well. The chain couples TRBV5-1 to TRBJ2-5, with TRBD2 matching 11 bases. After removal of 3 bases from V and 4 bases from J, the junction contained 2 bases not matched to a gene. The CDR3 consists of 14 residues. Germline values: CDR1 SGHRS, CDR2 YFSETQ. The CDR3 DNA follows: TGCGCCAGCAGCTCCGGACTAGCGGGAGAGACCCAGTACTTC. This gives the protein CASSSGLAGETQYF.

V usage is TRBV6-6 and J usage is TRBJ1-1; a weak D match, TRBD1 (5 bases). Trimming took 6 bases from V and 4 from J, leaving 12 bases between them. The CDR3 is 13 amino acids. Germline V gene sequence: CDR1 MNHNY, CDR2 SVGAGI (reference sequence). The CDR3 loop reads CASRQRGGTEAFF. CDR3 coding DNA: TGTGCCAGCAGGCAGAGGGGAGGCACTGAAGCTTTCTTT.

The genes are TRBV10-3 and TRBJ2-2; D not resolved. The CDR3 spans 15 residues. Trimming took off 1 base at V and 1 base at J, with 7 bases between the two ends. Looked up from germline, CDR1 is ENHRY and CDR2 is SYGVKD. The CDR3 DNA sequence: TGTGCCATCAGTGAGTGGGCAGAGAACACCGGGGAGCTGTTTTTT. It translates to CAISEWAENTGELFF.

This clone came up a few times. J is TRBJ1-1 and V is TRBV5-6; D is unresolved. The CDR3 consists of 14 residues. The ends were cut back, 1 base at V and 0 bases at J, with 7 bases in the middle. Germline-derived CDR1 and CDR2 are SGHDT and YYEEEE. The CDR3 nucleotides are TGTGCCAGCAGCTTGATACTGATGAACACTGAAGCTTTCTTT. This encodes CASSLILMNTEAFF.

This chain connects TRBV10-2 to TRBJ2-4; 14 nucleotides align to TRBD2. V trimming: 6 bases; J trimming: 15 bases; junction bases outside the gene matches: 10. CDR3 length: 14 amino acids. Per the germline V gene, CDR1 is WSHSY and CDR2 is SAAADI. The CDR3 loop reads CASRDTGTSGRVYF. The CDR3 bases are TGCGCCAGCAGAGATACCGGGACTAGCGGGAGAGTGTACTTC.

The chain recombines TRBV28 with TRBJ1-1; 8 bases map to TRBD1. The CDR3 loop spans 15 amino acids. The V and J ends lost 6 bases and 0 bases, in that order; junction bases with no gene match: 6. The V gene's germline CDR1 is MDHEN and CDR2 SYDVKM. The CDR3 loop reads CASRGLRGLNTEAFF. The CDR3 region has the DNA TGTGCCAGCAGGGGACTCAGGGGGCTGAACACTGAAGCTTTCTTT.

V is TRBV5-1 and J is TRBJ2-3; 9 bases line up with TRBD2. Trimming cost V 4 bases and J 4 bases; bases outside gene matches: 4. This CDR3 contains 14 residues. The germline CDR1 and CDR2 sequences are SGHRS and YFSETQ. The DNA of the CDR3 is TGCGCCAGCAGCGCGGGAGGGCCGGCAGATACGCAGTATTTT. Amino acids: CASSAGGPADTQYF. Complete variable domain (other parts from reference TRBV5-1 and TRBJ2-3): KAGVTQTPRYLIKTRGQQVTLSCSPISGHRSVSWYQQTPGQGLQFLFEYFSETQRNKGNFPGRFSGRQFSNSRSEMNVSTLELGDSALYLCASSAGGPADTQYFGPGTRLTVL.

The rearrangement uses TRBV19 and TRBJ1-6, with D possibly matching TRBD1 (6 bases). V was cut by 3 bases and J by 10 bases, with 16 bases left in between. CDR1 and CDR2 from the germline V gene are LNHDA and SQIVND (reference sequence). The CDR3 extends over 15 amino acids. CDR3 region: CASSMGAGDPSPLHF. DNA of the CDR3: TGTGCCAGTAGTATGGGGGCAGGGGATCCGTCACCCCTCCACTTT.

This clone was found a few times. The V call is TRBV5-1, the J call TRBJ2-7, with D perhaps TRBD2 (5 bases). The CDR3 is 15 amino acids. V was clipped by 4 bases and J by 0 bases, with 14 bases between them. Germline values: CDR1 SGHRS, CDR2 YFSETQ. This chain's CDR3 is CASSHREGSSYEQYF. DNA for the CDR3: TGCGCCAGCAGCCACCGGGAAGGGAGCTCCTACGAGCAGTACTTC.

The V gene is TRBV9, the J gene TRBJ1-2, with 7 positions matching TRBD1. The ends lost 4 bases at V and 8 bases at J; junction bases unmatched: 8. Germline V gene lookup returns CDR1 SGDLS and CDR2 YYNGEE. The CDR3 has 13 residues. CDR3 sequence: CASSSGTVEGYTF. The DNA of the CDR3 is TGTGCCAGCAGCTCCGGGACAGTAGAAGGCTACACCTTC.

This clone has a handful of counts. This chain connects TRBV11-2 to TRBJ1-1; possible D gene TRBD1, 5 bases. Trimming removed 5 bases at V and 0 bases at J, with 19 bases between. This CDR3 region has 17 residues. CDR1 is SGHAT and CDR2 is FQNNGV in the germline V gene. The CDR3 DNA reads TGTGCCAGCAGCCGTGTGTCAAGGGGCGTCATGAACACTGAAGCTTTCTTT. Encoded protein: CASSRVSRGVMNTEAFF.

This chain links TRBV7-9 with TRBJ1-4; 9 nucleotides align to TRBD1. V shed 5 bases and J 4 bases; nucleotides not matched to a gene: 2. This CDR3 region has 14 residues. The V gene's germline CDR1 is SEHNR and CDR2 FQNEAQ (reference sequence). This chain's CDR3 is CASSRTGDNEKLFF. The CDR3 DNA is TGTGCCAGCAGCCGGACAGGGGATAATGAAAAACTGTTTTTT.

On this clone: A read error may account for a junction end that differs from germline. V and J are TRBV28 and TRBJ2-5; 8 bases are shared with TRBD2. This CDR3 contains 13 residues. Germline V gene data show CDR1 as MDHEN and CDR2 as SYDVKM. This chain's CDR3 is CASSLSGLGNNDF. The CDR3 DNA reads as TGTGCCAGCAGTTTATCGGGACTAGGAAATAATGACTTC.

This clone was picked up one time. The chain has TRBV3-1 (or the pseudogene TRBV3-2) and TRBJ2-3; the match to TRBD2 covers 9 bases. With 5 bases clipped from V and 2 bases from J, the junction kept 8 bases outside the gene matches. From germline, CDR1 is LGHDT and CDR2 YNNKEL (reference sequence). CDR3 size: 16 residues. The CDR3: CASSTRAGGITDTQYF. CDR3 DNA: TGTGCCAGCAGCACACGGGCGGGAGGGATCACAGATACGCAGTATTTT.

The chain has TRBV30 and TRBJ2-1; TRBD2 aligns across 13 bases. CDR3 length equals 20 residues. Losses at the gene ends were 3 bases for V and 2 bases for J; bases not matched to a gene: 16. Germline CDR1 is GTSNPN and CDR2 is SVGIG (reference sequence). CDR3 nucleotide sequence: TGTGCCTGGAGAAAGGCCGGGACTAGCGGGACCGCGCGAACCTACAATGAGCAGTTCTTC. This sequence encodes CAWRKAGTSGTARTYNEQFF.

V gene TRBV12-5 combines with J gene TRBJ2-1, with 10 bases lining up with TRBD2. The V gene end was trimmed by 2 bases and the J gene end by 5 bases; junction bases not matched to a gene: 6. Per the germline V gene, CDR1 is LGHNT and CDR2 is FRNRAP. The CDR3 is 16 residues long. This CDR3 reads CASGLPTSGSHNEQFF. The CDR3 region has the DNA TGTGCTAGTGGTTTGCCGACTAGCGGGTCCCACAATGAGCAGTTCTTC.